What follows are 22 T cell receptor beta chains derived from one specimen sequenced in a study of cytomegalovirus exposure and HLA in healthy donors. Primers: 60 Vbeta forward and 13 Jbeta reverse. The data were produced by immunoSEQ multiplex PCR, yet TCRdb's version contains in-frame clones alone and is incomplete. The profile shows about 160,000 clones, 70% to 90% of them singletons. The sequencing sample was made of PBMCs. These receptors originate from a young woman in good health and CMV-seropositive.

The V call is TRBV7-9, the J call TRBJ1-5; no firm D call. This CDR3 spans 13 amino acids. The germline gives CDR1 SEHNR, CDR2 FQNEAQ (reference sequence). The ends were cut back, 5 bases at V and 7 bases at J, with 12 bases in the middle. This chain's CDR3 is CASSPLSIQPQHF. DNA for the CDR3: TGTGCCAGCAGCCCTCTTAGTATACAGCCCCAGCATTTT.

V is TRBV6-1 and J is TRBJ2-2; D uncertain. Germline CDR1 reads MNHNS; CDR2 reads SASEGT. This CDR3 region has 13 residues. The ends were cut back, 7 bases at V and 4 bases at J, with 10 bases in the middle. CDR3: CASTRTGTGELFF. The CDR3, as DNA: TGTGCCAGCACCCGAACGGGCACCGGGGAGCTGTTTTTT.

The chain has TRBV7-9 and TRBJ1-4; D is undetermined. Trimming took off 6 bases at V and 8 bases at J, with 16 bases between the two ends. The CDR3 has 14 amino acids. Per the germline V gene, CDR1 is SEHNR and CDR2 is FQNEAQ (reference sequence). The CDR3 DNA sequence: TGTGCCAGCAGTAACAGCCTCAGATACGAAAAACTGTTTTTT. This translates into CASSNSLRYEKLFF.

Written as DNA, the CDR3 is TGCAGCGTTGAGGGGGGAAGGGGTAGCACTGAAGCTTTCTTT. It is translated as CSVEGGRGSTEAFF. The chain has TRBV29-1 and TRBJ1-1, with TRBD1 as a possible D gene (5 bases). Trimming cost V 3 bases and J 4 bases, with 15 bases left between them. Germline V gene lookup returns CDR1 SQVTM and CDR2 ANQGSEA. The CDR3 totals 14 residues.

This clone has a handful of counts. The CDR3 here is CASSYGRSGSQPQHF. Here the CDR3 DNA reads TGTGCCAGCAGTTACGGGAGGTCAGGTAGTCAGCCCCAGCATTTT. The V gene is TRBV6-5, the J gene TRBJ1-5, with D unresolved. The CDR3 consists of 15 residues. The V end was cut by 2 bases, the J end by 6 bases, with 14 bases between. The germline V gene has CDR1 MNHEY and CDR2 SVGAGI.

This chain links TRBV4-3 with TRBJ2-7, with D perhaps TRBD1 (6 bases). Trimming pared 4 bases from V and 1 base from J, leaving 17 bases between. The CDR3 covers 16 residues. Germline loops: CDR1 LGHNA, CDR2 YSLEER. The CDR3 loop reads CASSPTRDTSSYEQYF. The CDR3 DNA reads as TGCGCCAGCAGCCCGACCCGGGACACCTCATCCTACGAGCAGTACTTC.

This chain connects TRBV6-5 to TRBJ2-5, with 7 bases that match TRBD1. The CDR3 runs to 14 residues. J lost 1 base, V lost 6 bases, and 5 bases had no gene match. Germline-derived CDR1 and CDR2 are MNHEY and SVGAGI. CDR3 sequence reads: CASRRGPGQETQYF. Written as DNA, the CDR3 is TGTGCCAGCAGAAGGGGGCCGGGCCAAGAGACCCAGTACTTC.

The rearrangement uses TRBV7-7 and TRBJ1-2; the D is unclear. V gave up 5 bases and J gave up 4 bases, with 14 bases separating them. CDR3 length: 14 amino acids. From germline, CDR1 is SSHAT and CDR2 FNYEAQ (reference sequence). DNA of the CDR3: TGTGCCAGCAGCCCTTTGACGGAGTTCTATGGCTACACCTTC. Translation: CASSPLTEFYGYTF. The full variable domain, its missing parts supplied by reference TRBV7-7 and TRBJ1-2, is GAGVSQSPRYKVTKRGQDVTLRCDPISSHATLYWYQQALGQGPEFLTYFNYEAQPDKSGLPSDRFSAERPEGSISTLTIQRTEQRDSAMYRCASSPLTEFYGYTFGSGTRLTVV.

V usage is TRBV19 and J usage is TRBJ1-4; 7 bases are shared with TRBD1. The CDR3 is made up of 13 amino acids. V dropped 7 bases and J dropped 4; count of bases not matched to a gene: 3. Germline CDR1 is LNHDA and CDR2 is SQIVND (reference sequence). CDR3 amino acids: CASIGQDNEKLFF. CDR3 bases: TGTGCCAGTATTGGACAGGATAATGAAAAACTGTTTTTT. Using reference TRBV19 and TRBJ1-4 for the parts outside the CDR3, the full variable domain is DGGITQSPKYLFRKEGQNVTLSCEQNLNHDAMYWYRQDPGQGLRLIYYSQIVNDFQKGDIAEGYSVSREKKESFPLTVTSAQKNPTAFYLCASIGQDNEKLFFGSGTQLSVL.

This clone was counted a few times. CDR3 in DNA: TGTGCCAGCAGCTTAAGGCAGGCGAATGAAAAACTGTTTTTT. Translation: CASSLRQANEKLFF. The rearrangement joins TRBV13 to TRBJ1-4; D is uncertain. This CDR3 region has 14 residues. The germline V gene encodes CDR1 PRHDT and CDR2 FYEKMQ (reference sequence). The ends were cut back, 2 bases at V and 5 bases at J, with 9 bases in the middle. The whole variable domain, remainder taken from reference TRBV13 and TRBJ1-4, is AAGVIQSPRHLIKEKRETATLKCYPIPRHDTVYWYQQGPGQDPQFLISFYEKMQSDKGSIPDRFSAQQFSDYHSELNMSSLELGDSALYFCASSLRQANEKLFFGSGTQLSVL.

CDR3 amino acids: CASSLAGGGVVYHEQYF. CDR3 nucleotides: TGTGCCAGCAGCTTAGCGGGCGGCGGGGTAGTTTATCACGAGCAGTACTTC. This chain connects TRBV7-9 to TRBJ2-7, with D tentatively TRBD2 (6 bases). Per the germline V gene, CDR1 is SEHNR and CDR2 is FQNEAQ (reference sequence). This CDR3 comprises 17 residues. Trimming cost V 0 bases and J 5 bases, with 20 bases left between them.

The chain joins TRBV9 to TRBJ2-1; 10 nucleotides align to TRBD2. Trimming removed 4 bases from V and 7 bases from J; junction bases left unmatched: 11. The germline V gene has CDR1 SGDLS and CDR2 YYNGEE. This CDR3 is 16 amino acids long. The CDR3 loop reads CASSTLAGASWNEQFF. CDR3 coding DNA: TGTGCCAGCAGCACTCTAGCGGGGGCCAGTTGGAATGAGCAGTTCTTC.

J is TRBJ2-7 and V is TRBV11-2; 7 positions match TRBD1. J lost 3 bases, V lost 5 bases, and 4 bases had no gene match. From germline, CDR1 is SGHAT and CDR2 FQNNGV. The CDR3 consists of 13 residues. The CDR3 sequence: CASSLGQVYEQYF. The CDR3 DNA sequence: TGTGCCAGCAGCCTTGGACAGGTCTACGAGCAGTACTTC.

The rearrangement uses TRBV7-2 and TRBJ1-5; D might be TRBD1 (5 bases). Trimming took 1 base from V and 5 from J, leaving 12 bases between them. The CDR3 is 15 residues long. The germline V gene has CDR1 SGHTA and CDR2 FQGNSA. This chain's CDR3 is CASSLVVGGDQPQHF. Written as DNA, the CDR3 is TGTGCCAGCAGCTTAGTAGTGGGGGGGGATCAGCCCCAGCATTTT.

The chain carries TRBV4-3 and TRBJ2-5; 12 bases match TRBD2. The CDR3 extends over 18 amino acids. With 3 bases clipped from V and 4 bases from J, the junction kept 12 bases outside the gene matches. Germline CDR1 is LGHNA and CDR2 is YSLEER. CDR3: CASSHWDSSGGEAETQYF. The CDR3 DNA follows: TGCGCCAGCAGCCACTGGGACTCTAGCGGGGGGGAGGCAGAGACCCAGTACTTC.

This sequence joins TRBV7-9 and TRBJ1-2, with 9 nucleotides matching TRBD1. The CDR3 is 16 residues long. Germline V lookup: CDR1 SEHNR, CDR2 FQNEAQ (reference sequence). The trim removed 5 bases at V and 5 bases at J, leaving 12 bases unmatched. CDR3: CASSEWDREAKYGYTF. CDR3 sequence (DNA): TGTGCCAGCAGCGAGTGGGACAGGGAGGCGAAATATGGCTACACCTTC.

This clone was recorded a few times. The chain has TRBV2 and TRBJ1-2; a weak D match, TRBD1 (6 bases). The germline CDR1 and CDR2 sequences are SNHLY and FYNNEI. The CDR3 is made up of 16 amino acids. V shed 6 bases and J shed 5 bases, with 22 bases lying between them. This CDR3 is CASRGEQGLYRYGYTF. CDR3 coding DNA: TGTGCCAGCAGGGGTGAACAGGGCCTTTACCGTTATGGCTACACCTTC.

This clone showed up just once. V usage is TRBV6-6 and J usage is TRBJ1-3; no reliable D call. V gave up 0 bases and J gave up 6 bases, with 9 bases separating them. The length of the CDR3 is 14 residues. CDR1 is MNHNY and CDR2 is SVGAGI in the germline V gene (reference sequence). The chain's CDR3 is CASSYSVTKNTIYF. The CDR3 coding sequence is TGTGCCAGCAGTTACTCAGTGACAAAAAACACCATATATTTT.

The gene calls are TRBV5-4 and TRBJ1-2; D call uncertain. The CDR3 is 12 amino acids. Per the germline V gene, CDR1 is SGHNT and CDR2 is YYREEE (reference sequence). V dropped 0 bases and J dropped 7 bases, with 7 bases sitting between them. DNA for the CDR3: TGTGCCAGCAGCTTGGAACGGGGTGGCTACACCTTC. Encoded protein: CASSLERGGYTF.

This chain uses TRBV6-6 with TRBJ2-5, with 9 bases aligning to TRBD2. Unmatched junction bases numbered 5, after V lost 5 bases and J lost 1 base. The CDR3 contains 15 residues. Per germline, CDR1 MNHNY and CDR2 SVGAGI (reference sequence). The CDR3 here is CASSKRGAIQETQYF. CDR3 nucleotide sequence: TGTGCCAGCAGTAAGCGGGGGGCTATCCAAGAGACCCAGTACTTC.

This chain joins TRBV4-3 and TRBJ2-3, with D maybe TRBD2 (5 bases). V lost 4 bases and J 5 bases, leaving 13 bases between the germline ends. The CDR3 has 14 amino acids. The germline V gene has CDR1 LGHNA and CDR2 YSLEER. The DNA of the CDR3 is TGCGCCAGCAGCCCGGGGTCCCCCAAAGATACGCAGTATTTT. As protein: CASSPGSPKDTQYF.

This clone was found a few times. The genes are TRBV7-2 and TRBJ1-3; 7 bases are a match to TRBD1. The CDR3 is 15 amino acids. Unmatched junction bases numbered 3, after V lost 1 base and J lost 3 bases. Germline values: CDR1 SGHTA, CDR2 FQGNSA. As DNA, the CDR3 is TGTGCCAGCAGCTTAGACAGGGGTCTTGGAAACACCATATATTTT. It yields the protein CASSLDRGLGNTIYF. The whole variable domain, remainder taken from reference TRBV7-2 and TRBJ1-3, is GAGVSQSPSNKVTEKGKDVELRCDPISGHTALYWYRQSLGQGLEFLIYFQGNSAPDKSGLPSDRFSAERTGGSVSTLTIQRTQQEDSAVYLCASSLDRGLGNTIYFGEGSWLTVV.